A selection of T cell receptor beta chains follows, all from one sample in a study of blood T cell repertoires in COVID-19. Sequencing used immunoSEQ multiplex PCR; TCRdb keeps in-frame clones, though not all of them. Altogether about 39,000 clones are present, approximately 85% being singletons, with the ten largest covering 4% to 5%. What was sequenced was peripheral blood. The origin of the receptors is a man aged 55 to 69 with acute or convalescent COVID-19. CDR3s include the opening cysteine and the closing phenylalanine or tryptophan. The D gene is left open where the match is weak. Only some rows state a clone size, as once, few, many or a class for expanded clones.

j_call | v_call | d_call | clone_size | cdr3_nt | cdr3_aa
TRBJ1-6 | TRBV3-1/TRBV3-2 | - | few | TGTGCCAGCAGCCATTCAGGGTCCAATTCACCCCTCCACTTT | CASSHSGSNSPLHF
TRBJ1-4 | TRBV10-1 | - | - | TGCGCCAGCCTTGTAGGGGAAGCTAATGAAAAACTGTTTTTT | CASLVGEANEKLFF
TRBJ1-5 | TRBV30 | - | once | TGTGCCTGGAGCCCCCGGAGCAATCAGCCCCAGCATTTT | CAWSPRSNQPQHF
TRBJ2-2 | TRBV5-6 | - | once | TGTGCCAGCAGCTTGGGTCGCGCCGGGGAGCTGTTTTTT | CASSLGRAGELFF
TRBJ2-2 | TRBV19 | - | - | TGTGCCAGTAGTTGGGGCTTTTACACCGGGGAGCTGTTTTTT | CASSWGFYTGELFF
TRBJ2-5 | TRBV5-1 | - | - | TGCGCCAGCAGCTTGGCCGGAGGACGGGGAGGGACCCAGTACTTC | CASSLAGGRGGTQYF
TRBJ1-1 | TRBV7-8 | - | - | TGTGCCAGCAGCTCCCAGGGTATGAACACTGAAGCTTTCTTT | CASSSQGMNTEAFF
TRBJ2-5 | TRBV6-5 | TRBD2 | - | TGTGCCAGCAGCCTAGCGGTCGATGTTGGAACCCAGTACTTC | CASSLAVDVGTQYF
TRBJ2-3 | TRBV24-1 | - | - | TGTGCCACCAGTGAGAGGGGGACTACGGATACGCAGTATTTT | CATSERGTTDTQYF
TRBJ2-3 | TRBV11-3 | TRBD2 | - | TGTGCCAGCAGCCCACGACGGGGGGGGTCTAGCACAGATACGCAGTATTTT | CASSPRRGGSSTDTQYF
TRBJ2-2 | TRBV7-2 | - | - | TGTGCCAGCAGCTCCTCCAGGACAGCAAGCACCGGGGAGCTGTTTTTT | CASSSSRTASTGELFF
TRBJ2-7 | TRBV3-1/TRBV3-2 | TRBD2 | - | TGTGCCAGCAGCCAAGCGCTAGCGGGGAACTACGAGCAGTACTTC | CASSQALAGNYEQYF
TRBJ1-6 | TRBV7-8 | TRBD1 | - | TGTGCCAGCAGTCCCCGGGACAGGGCTGGCTATAATTCACCCCTCCACTTT | CASSPRDRAGYNSPLHF
TRBJ1-1 | TRBV5-6 | TRBD1 | - | TGTGCCAGCAGCTCTGGACAGGGCTTGGGGAACACTGAAGCTTTCTTT | CASSSGQGLGNTEAFF
TRBJ1-2 | TRBV19 | - | - | TGTGCCAGTAGTATAGGCCAGGGGCCCTATGGCTACACCTTC | CASSIGQGPYGYTF
TRBJ1-5 | TRBV27 | - | - | TGTGCCAGCAGTTTCGGGAGGGGAGACCAGCCCCAGCATTTT | CASSFGRGDQPQHF
TRBJ1-1 | TRBV6-2/TRBV6-3 | - | - | TGTGCCAGCAGTTACGCACAACGGGGCACTGAAGCTTTCTTT | CASSYAQRGTEAFF
TRBJ2-5 | TRBV24-1 | TRBD2 | once | TGTGCCACCAGTGGCCTAGCGGGAGTTGGAGAGACCCAGTACTTC | CATSGLAGVGETQYF
TRBJ2-1 | TRBV7-2 | TRBD2 | once | TGTGCCAGCAGCTTACGAGGTTTTCGGGGGGACCCCCTCAATGAGCAGTTCTTC | CASSLRGFRGDPLNEQFF
TRBJ2-3 | TRBV18 | - | few | TGTGCCAGCTCACCACGGCACCCGAAGGTGGGAGAAACGCAGTATTTT | CASSPRHPKVGETQYF
TRBJ2-1 | TRBV11-3 | TRBD2 | - | TGTGCCAGCAGCTTAGGGAGGACTAGCGGCTACAATGAGCAGTTCTTC | CASSLGRTSGYNEQFF
TRBJ2-1 | TRBV20-1 | - | - | TGCAGTGCTGCCGCCGCGGGTGAGCAGTTCTTC | CSAAAAGEQFF
TRBJ1-3 | TRBV19 | - | - | TGTGCCAGTATTAAAAGGGGATCTGGAAACACCATATATTTT | CASIKRGSGNTIYF
TRBJ2-7 | TRBV10-3 | TRBD1 | - | TGTGCCATCAGTGCCCGACAGGGGTACGAGCAGTACTTC | CAISARQGYEQYF
TRBJ2-3 | TRBV7-3 | - | - | TGTGCCAGCAGCCTCGCTGGGGCCGATGATACGCAGTATTTT | CASSLAGADDTQYF
TRBJ1-2 | TRBV5-5 | - | - | TGTGCCAGCAGCCTTTTCTGGGACTCCTATGGCTACACCTTC | CASSLFWDSYGYTF
TRBJ2-2 | TRBV19 | - | - | TGTGCCAGTAGTAAAACAGTCGGGGAGCTGTTTTTT | CASSKTVGELFF
TRBJ1-1 | TRBV5-1 | - | once | TGCGCCAGCAGCTTGGCCGGCGGGGCGATTAACACTGAAGCTTTCTTT | CASSLAGGAINTEAFF
TRBJ1-4 | TRBV5-1 | - | - | TGCGCCAGCAGCTTGGACCTGGGGGGAGTTAATGAAAAACTGTTTTTT | CASSLDLGGVNEKLFF
TRBJ2-1 | TRBV20-1 | - | - | TGCAGTGCTAGTGATGCGACAGAGTCGGCTTGGGATGAGCAGTTCTTC | CSASDATESAWDEQFF
TRBJ2-7 | TRBV30 | TRBD2 | once | TGTGCCTGTATAGCGGGAATGGGGACCCTCGAGCAGTACTTC | CACIAGMGTLEQYF
TRBJ1-6 | TRBV28 | - | - | TGTGCCAGCAGTCCGGGGGGGGGCAGAAATAATTCACCCCTCCACTTT | CASSPGGGRNNSPLHF
TRBJ2-7 | TRBV14 | TRBD1 | once | TGTGCCAGCAGCCGGGGACAGGGTTCCCACGAGCAGTACTTC | CASSRGQGSHEQYF
TRBJ1-5 | TRBV6-6 | - | - | TGTGCCAGCAGTTTTAGTGATAGCAATCAGCCCCAGCATTTT | CASSFSDSNQPQHF
TRBJ1-5 | TRBV5-6 | TRBD1 | - | TGTGCCAGCAGCTTTCTGGGGTACAGGGGCGATCAGCCCCAGCATTTT | CASSFLGYRGDQPQHF
TRBJ1-2 | TRBV5-5 | - | - | TGTGCCAGCAGCTTGGCGGGTCTTAGCTATGGCTACACCTTC | CASSLAGLSYGYTF
TRBJ1-1 | TRBV5-4 | - | - | TGTGCCAGCAGACCTCAGGGGAACACTGAAGCTTTCTTT | CASRPQGNTEAFF
TRBJ1-1 | TRBV7-2 | TRBD1 | medium-sized | TGTGCCAGCAGCCCCACCACAGGGGCGAACACTGAAGCTTTCTTT | CASSPTTGANTEAFF